Listed here are 29 T cell receptor beta chains from one sample, sequenced in a study of regulatory T cells in long-lasting Graves disease. Time point described: newly diagnosed GD, antithyroid drugs for less than 3 months. RNA isolated from PBMCs was used to make the TCR library. Both iRepertoire HTBI primers and Arm-PCR of CDR3 regions were used to build the TCR beta libraries. Via MiXCR, TCRdb re-called the multiplex PCR reads, giving one row per CDR3 protein. The sample has 520,000 or so distinct CDR3 sequences, around 13% seen once. These same data were also listed under a study on T cells in Graves' hyperthyroidism and ophthalmopathy.

The sample was peripheral blood mononuclear cells (PBMCs), taken at new diagnosis, from a patient treated with antithyroid drugs. These receptors were collected from a woman aged 25 to 45 with Graves disease.

This clonotype occurred a few times. The gene calls are TRBV4-1 and TRBJ1-1; possible D gene TRBD1, 5 bases. This CDR3 spans 16 amino acids. The ends were cut back, 1 base at V and 2 bases at J, with 14 bases in the middle. Germline values: CDR1 MGHRA, CDR2 YSYEKL. The CDR3 sequence is CASSQAGGPRNTEAFF. CDR3 nucleotide sequence: TGCGCCAGCAGCCAAGCCGGGGGACCGAGAAACACTGAAGCTTTCTTT.

This clonotype was seen repeatedly, ten times or more. The chain employs TRBV20-1 and TRBJ2-7; 12 bases map to TRBD2. CDR1 is DFQATT, CDR2 SNEGSKA, per germline (reference sequence). This CDR3 region has 14 residues. V lost 7 bases to trimming and J lost 3 bases; unmatched junction nucleotides: 7. The CDR3 coding sequence is TGCAGTGTTAATCCTAGCGGGAGGGACTACGAGCAGTACTTC. Translation: CSVNPSGRDYEQYF.

This clonotype came up many times. V and J are TRBV7-8 and TRBJ2-3; D is possibly TRBD2 (5 bases). The CDR3 has 13 residues. CDR1 is SGHVS and CDR2 is FQNEAQ in the germline V gene. V was cut by 6 bases and J by 4 bases, with 11 bases left in between. CDR3 DNA sequence: TGTGCCAGCAGGAGGACTGCCCCAGATACGCAGTATTTT. This codes for CASRRTAPDTQYF. Complete variable domain (other parts from reference TRBV7-8 and TRBJ2-3): GAGVSQSPRYKVAKRGQDVALRCDPISGHVSLFWYQQALGQGPEFLTYFQNEAQLDKSGLPSDRFFAERPEGSVSTLKIQRTQQEDSAVYLCASRRTAPDTQYFGPGTRLTVL.

This clonotype is a singleton in its sample. This chain links TRBV7-2 with TRBJ1-2; D remains ambiguous. The germline V and J ends were trimmed by 3 bases and 3 bases, with 8 bases remaining between them. Per the germline V gene, CDR1 is SGHTA and CDR2 is FQGNSA. The CDR3 sequence is 13 residues long. In DNA, the CDR3 is TGTGCCAGCAGCTTTTCCGGGCACTATGGCTACACCTTC. Its translation: CASSFSGHYGYTF.

This clonotype was observed a handful of times. The J gene is TRBJ1-5, the V gene TRBV10-3, with a tentative D call TRBD1 (5 bases). The CDR3 runs to 16 residues. V shed 5 bases and J shed 7 bases, with 21 bases lying between them. Germline V gene sequence: CDR1 ENHRY, CDR2 SYGVKD. The CDR3 DNA follows: TGTGCCATCAGTCATCAGCCCCAGGGTCCGGGGCAGCCCCAGCATTTT. This gives the protein CAISHQPQGPGQPQHF.

This clonotype was picked up a small number of times. V is TRBV27 and J is TRBJ1-2; D remains unclear. The germline V and J ends were trimmed by 5 bases and 0 bases, with 16 bases remaining between them. Germline V CDR1 and CDR2: MNHEY, SMNVEV (reference sequence). This CDR3 comprises 16 residues. CDR3 in amino acids: CASSPRGTKANYGYTF. Here the CDR3 DNA reads TGTGCCAGCAGTCCACGAGGCACAAAAGCTAACTATGGCTACACCTTC.

This clonotype was detected many times. This chain's CDR3 is CASSLAASYNEQFF. DNA of the CDR3: TGTGCCAGCAGCTTAGCGGCTAGTTACAATGAGCAGTTCTTC. V is TRBV28 and J is TRBJ2-1, with D perhaps TRBD2 (6 bases). This CDR3 is 14 amino acids long. Trimming shortened V by 6 bases and J by 4 bases, and 13 bases separated the two germline ends. Germline CDR1 reads MDHEN; CDR2 reads SYDVKM.

This clonotype was counted ten times or more. This rearrangement joins TRBV2 to TRBJ2-3; TRBD2 agrees at 10 bases. CDR1 is SNHLY and CDR2 is FYNNEI in the germline V gene. This CDR3 has 15 amino acids. The trim removed 3 bases at V and 4 bases at J, leaving 4 bases unmatched. As DNA, the CDR3 is TGTGCCAGCAGTGACGCTAGCGGGAGTGCAGATACGCAGTATTTT. Translated: CASSDASGSADTQYF.

Many counts were recorded for this clonotype. The chain couples TRBV6-2 or TRBV6-3 to TRBJ2-7; 11 nucleotides match TRBD2. The V and J ends lost 2 bases and 0 bases, in that order; junction bases with no gene match: 6. Germline V lookup: CDR1 MNHEY, CDR2 SVGEGT. The length of the CDR3 is 17 residues. CDR3 DNA sequence: TGTGCCAGCAGTTACCTCGCGACTAGCGGGATCTCCTACGAGCAGTACTTC. Its protein product is CASSYLATSGISYEQYF.

This clonotype was seen many times. The chain joins TRBV6-2 or TRBV6-3 to TRBJ2-3; no definite D call. Deletions cut 5 bases from V and 1 base from J, with 13 bases between. This CDR3 has 15 amino acids. Germline V gene sequence: CDR1 MNHEY, CDR2 SVGEGT. The CDR3 is CASSDPSQGTDTQYF. Written as DNA, the CDR3 is TGTGCCAGCAGTGACCCATCCCAGGGCACAGATACGCAGTATTTT.

This clonotype was counted at least ten times. The chain joins TRBV5-1 to TRBJ2-1; D is possibly TRBD2 (5 bases). In germline, CDR1 is SGHRS, CDR2 YFSETQ. V gave up 4 bases and J gave up 10 bases, with 9 bases separating them. There are 11 residues in the CDR3. Here the CDR3 reads CASSQPGEQFF. As DNA, the CDR3 is TGCGCCAGCAGCCAACCGGGGGAGCAGTTCTTC. Based on the CDR3 plus reference TRBV5-1 and TRBJ2-1, the full variable domain is KAGVTQTPRYLIKTRGQQVTLSCSPISGHRSVSWYQQTPGQGLQFLFEYFSETQRNKGNFPGRFSGRQFSNSRSEMNVSTLELGDSALYLCASSQPGEQFFGPGTRLTVL.

This clonotype was recorded at least ten times. The V gene is TRBV28, the J gene TRBJ2-1; D not certain. This CDR3 contains 13 residues. Germline CDR1 MDHEN, CDR2 SYDVKM. V gave up 9 bases and J gave up 2 bases, with 11 bases separating them. The CDR3 loop is CASGGYAYNEQFF. As DNA, the CDR3 is TGTGCCAGTGGCGGATATGCCTACAATGAGCAGTTCTTC.

This clonotype was observed many times. This chain joins TRBV2 and TRBJ1-5; a possible D gene is TRBD1 (5 bases). The V gene's germline CDR1 is SNHLY and CDR2 FYNNEI. The ends were cut back, 4 bases at V and 1 base at J, with 11 bases in the middle. This CDR3 is built from 15 residues. CDR3 residues: CASSVEGLSNQPQHF. CDR3 sequence (DNA): TGTGCCAGCAGTGTCGAGGGGTTGAGCAATCAGCCCCAGCATTTT. Variable domain in full (rest from reference TRBV2 and TRBJ1-5): EPEVTQTPSHQVTQMGQEVILRCVPISNHLYFYWYRQILGQKVEFLVSFYNNEISEKSEIFDDQFSVERPDGSNFTLKIRSTKLEDSAMYFCASSVEGLSNQPQHFGDGTRLSIL.

Of note for this clonotype: One base away lies a much larger clone, so this may be a sequencing read error. The chain couples TRBV28 to TRBJ2-7; 8 bases fit TRBD2. The CDR3 has 16 residues. Trimming cost V 6 bases and J 7 bases; bases outside gene matches: 17. Germline V gene data show CDR1 as MDHEN and CDR2 as SYDVKM. CDR3 DNA sequence: TGTGCCAGCAGCGACCTTATTACTAGCGGTTACAATGAGCAGTACTTC. Residues: CASSDLITSGYNEQYF.

This clonotype has at least ten counts. The V call is TRBV7-8, the J call TRBJ2-2; 7 bases are a match to TRBD1. The V segment lost 7 bases and the J segment 4 bases; nucleotides outside the gene matches: 9. Per germline, CDR1 SGHVS and CDR2 FQNEAQ. The CDR3 extends over 15 amino acids. In DNA form, the CDR3 reads TGTGCCAGCATCGCTGACAGGGTCGGCACCGGGGAGCTGTTTTTT. As protein: CASIADRVGTGELFF.

This clonotype was recorded a few times. The chain combines TRBV7-3 with TRBJ2-1, with D possibly matching TRBD2 (6 bases). The CDR3 is made up of 15 amino acids. Per the germline V gene, CDR1 is SGHTA and CDR2 is FQGTGA. V gave up 2 bases and J gave up 4 bases, with 12 bases separating them. DNA for the CDR3: TGTGCCAGCAGCTTATCAGCGGGTGCTTACAATGAGCAGTTCTTC. Its protein product is CASSLSAGAYNEQFF.

The chain employs TRBV20-1 and TRBJ2-7, with TRBD2 matching 10 bases. V shed 2 bases, J shed 2 bases, and the junction held 3 bases outside the gene matches. The CDR3 consists of 14 residues. The V gene's germline CDR1 is DFQATT and CDR2 SNEGSKA (reference sequence). Here the CDR3 DNA reads TGCAGTGCTAGAAGAAGCGGGAGGGCCTACGAGCAGTACTTC. This encodes CSARRSGRAYEQYF.

This chain links TRBV9 with TRBJ2-1; a possible D gene is TRBD2 (5 bases). Trimming removed 0 bases at V and 6 bases at J, with 10 bases between. The CDR3 consists of 14 residues. Per germline, CDR1 SGDLS and CDR2 YYNGEE. The DNA for the CDR3 is TGTGCCAGCAGCGTAGTTGAAGGGAGCAATGAGCAGTTCTTC. Amino acids: CASSVVEGSNEQFF. Full variable domain (outside the CDR3, taken from reference TRBV9 and TRBJ2-1): DSGVTQTPKHLITATGQRVTLRCSPRSGDLSVYWYQQSLDQGLQFLIQYYNGEERAKGNILERFSAQQFPDLHSELNLSSLELGDSALYFCASSVVEGSNEQFFGPGTRLTVL.

This clonotype has ten or more counts. The chain links TRBV28 to TRBJ2-7; D might be TRBD1 (6 bases). Trimming pared 10 bases from V and 2 bases from J, leaving 15 bases between. The CDR3 is 13 amino acids. Germline CDR1 MDHEN, CDR2 SYDVKM. The CDR3: CANTGPFAYEQYF. CDR3 nucleotides: TGTGCCAACACAGGGCCTTTTGCCTACGAGCAGTACTTC.

This clonotype showed up many times. V usage is TRBV5-5 and J usage is TRBJ1-4, with D unclear. The CDR3 runs to 16 residues. Germline-derived CDR1 and CDR2 are SGHKS and YYEKEE (reference sequence). V was clipped by 2 bases and J by 4 bases, with 15 bases between them. DNA of the CDR3: TGTGCCAGCAGCTTAAATCATCGACGCCGTAATGAAAAACTGTTTTTT. Translation: CASSLNHRRRNEKLFF.

This clonotype came up a few times. The rearrangement links TRBV3-1 to TRBJ2-5; D tentatively reads TRBD1 or TRBD2 (5 bases each). The CDR3 length is 15 residues. CDR1 and CDR2 from the germline V gene are LGHDT and YNNKEL (reference sequence). V lost 1 base and J lost 5, with 14 bases in between. Here the CDR3 reads CASSQVRGLVETQYF. CDR3 coding DNA: TGTGCCAGCAGCCAAGTGAGGGGCCTAGTCGAGACCCAGTACTTC.

This clonotype was detected only a few times. It may be a read error: a sequence one base away is much more abundant. The CDR3 does not close with the conserved phenylalanine or tryptophan, likely indicating a read error. DNA for the CDR3: TGTGCCAGCAGCCTGAACCCGCTCTACAGGGGGAACACTGAAGCTTTCTCT. Residues: CASSLNPLYRGNTEAFS. This sequence joins TRBV3-1 and TRBJ1-1; 7 positions match TRBD1. This CDR3 spans 17 amino acids. Germline V gene sequence: CDR1 LGHDT, CDR2 YNNKEL (reference sequence). J gave up 1 base and V 4 bases, and 12 bases lay outside the gene matches.

This clonotype was observed many times. This chain uses TRBV30 with TRBJ1-1; 7 bases are shared with TRBD1. This CDR3 region has 14 residues. CDR1 is GTSNPN, CDR2 SVGIG, per germline (reference sequence). Trimming removed 5 bases from V and 4 bases from J; junction bases left unmatched: 10. The CDR3 spells CAWSNRGLGTEAFF. The DNA of the CDR3 is TGTGCCTGGTCGAACAGGGGTCTGGGCACTGAAGCTTTCTTT.

The chain couples TRBV4-1 to TRBJ1-5, with D possibly TRBD1 on 5 matching bases. The CDR3 consists of 16 residues. The germline V gene encodes CDR1 MGHRA and CDR2 YSYEKL. V was shortened by 0 bases and J by 4 bases, with 13 bases between the two germline ends. The CDR3 DNA is TGCGCCAGCAGCCAAGAAGGGGCAGGGAGAAATCAGCCCCAGCATTTT. As protein: CASSQEGAGRNQPQHF.

The chain has TRBV12-3 or TRBV12-4 and TRBJ1-2; D remains ambiguous. Trimming removed 6 bases from V and 5 bases from J, with 13 bases in between. The CDR3 is 13 amino acids. In nucleotides, the CDR3 is TGTGCCAGCAGCCCAGCCACGGTGTATGGCTACACCTTC. Amino acids: CASSPATVYGYTF.

This clonotype was seen ten or more times. The chain couples TRBV27 to TRBJ2-3; D possibly corresponds to TRBD1 (5 bases). Germline-derived CDR1 and CDR2 are MNHEY and SMNVEV (reference sequence). CDR3 length equals 14 residues. The ends were cut back, 3 bases at V and 2 bases at J, with 9 bases in the middle. The DNA of the CDR3 is TGTGCCAGCAGTTTCGACAGTTACACAGATACGCAGTATTTT. Protein product: CASSFDSYTDTQYF.

The chain links TRBV2 to TRBJ2-1; D gene unclear. This CDR3 comprises 12 residues. V was shortened by 5 bases and J by 9 bases, with 11 bases between the two germline ends. CDR1 and CDR2 from the germline V gene are SNHLY and FYNNEI. CDR3 sequence (DNA): TGTGCCAGCAGTTTAGGGTCTCCTGAGCAGTTCTTC. Its translation: CASSLGSPEQFF.

This clonotype was picked up many times. The chain carries TRBV27 and TRBJ2-1; D remains ambiguous. The V gene's germline CDR1 is MNHEY and CDR2 SMNVEV (reference sequence). The CDR3 loop spans 14 amino acids. Trimming removed 0 bases at V and 8 bases at J, with 11 bases between. This CDR3 reads CASSLSTLPYEQFF. The CDR3 coding sequence is TGTGCCAGCAGTTTATCGACACTCCCTTATGAGCAGTTCTTC.

This clonotype was seen repeatedly, ten times or more. V and J are TRBV28 and TRBJ2-3; D is perhaps TRBD1 or TRBD2 (5 bases each). V shed 8 bases and J shed 2 bases, with 17 bases lying between them. The CDR3 has 15 amino acids. CDR1 MDHEN and CDR2 SYDVKM come from the germline V gene. This CDR3 is CASGFEGQYTDTQYF. Written as DNA, the CDR3 is TGTGCCAGCGGGTTCGAGGGGCAGTACACAGATACGCAGTATTTT.